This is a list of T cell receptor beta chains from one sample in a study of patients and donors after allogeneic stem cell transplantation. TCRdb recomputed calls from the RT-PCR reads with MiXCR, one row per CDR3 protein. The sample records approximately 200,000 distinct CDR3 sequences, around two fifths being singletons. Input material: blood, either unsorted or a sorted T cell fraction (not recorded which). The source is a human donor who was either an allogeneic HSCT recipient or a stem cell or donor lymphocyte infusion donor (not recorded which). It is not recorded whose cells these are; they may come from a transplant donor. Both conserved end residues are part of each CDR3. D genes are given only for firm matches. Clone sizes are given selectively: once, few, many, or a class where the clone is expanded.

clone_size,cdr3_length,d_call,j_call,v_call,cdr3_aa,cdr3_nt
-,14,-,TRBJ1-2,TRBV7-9,CASSLVGGNVGYTF,TGTGCCAGCAGCTTAGTAGGAGGGAACGTTGGCTACACCTTC
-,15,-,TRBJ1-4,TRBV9,CASSFGTVESEKLFF,TGTGCCAGCAGCTTCGGGACGGTTGAGTCTGAAAAACTGTTTTTT
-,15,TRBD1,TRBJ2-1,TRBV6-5,CASSYWGQVDNEQFF,TGTGCCAGCAGTTACTGGGGACAGGTAGACAATGAGCAGTTCTTC
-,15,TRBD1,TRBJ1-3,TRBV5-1,CASSLWTGLGNTIYF,TGCGCCAGCAGCTTATGGACAGGACTCGGAAACACCATATATTTT
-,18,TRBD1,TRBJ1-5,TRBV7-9,CASSSSTGSSYSNQPQHF,TGTGCCAGCAGCTCCTCGACAGGGAGCAGTTATAGCAATCAGCCCCAGCATTTT
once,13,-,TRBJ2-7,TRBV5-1,CASSLGWEYEQYF,TGCGCCAGCAGCTTGGGTTGGGAGTACGAGCAGTACTTC
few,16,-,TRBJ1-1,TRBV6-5,CASSYIQGSMNTEAFF,TGTGCCAGCAGTTACATACAGGGTAGCATGAACACTGAAGCTTTCTTT
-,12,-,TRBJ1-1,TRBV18,CASSRRETEAFF,TGTGCCAGCTCACGAAGAGAGACTGAAGCTTTCTTT
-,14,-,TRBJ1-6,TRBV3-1,CASSQGEDNSPLHF,TGTGCCAGCAGCCAAGGGGAGGACAATTCACCCCTCCACTTT
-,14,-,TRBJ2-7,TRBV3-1,CASSQEEGSGEQYF,TGTGCCAGCAGCCAAGAGGAGGGTTCCGGCGAGCAGTACTTC
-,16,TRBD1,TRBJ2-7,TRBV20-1,CSALSLDTGGIYEQYF,TGCAGTGCTTTAAGCCTTGATACAGGGGGCATCTACGAGCAGTACTTC
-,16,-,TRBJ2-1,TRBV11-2,CASSLDGGGAYNEQFF,TGTGCCAGCAGCTTAGATGGAGGGGGCGCCTACAATGAGCAGTTCTTC
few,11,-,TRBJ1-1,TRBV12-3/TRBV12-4,CASVARDEAFF,TGTGCCAGCGTCGCGCGGGATGAAGCTTTCTTT
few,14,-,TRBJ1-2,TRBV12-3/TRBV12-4,CASSLADAGYGYTF,TGTGCCAGCAGTTTAGCAGATGCTGGCTATGGCTACACCTTC
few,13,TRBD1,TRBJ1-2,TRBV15,CATSNRGDYGYTF,TGTGCCACCAGCAACAGGGGAGACTATGGCTACACCTTC
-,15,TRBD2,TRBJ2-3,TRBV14,CASSWGLAGVYTQYF,TGTGCCAGCAGCTGGGGACTAGCGGGAGTGTATACGCAGTATTTT
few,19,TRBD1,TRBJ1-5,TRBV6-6,CASRPAHVRQGASNQPQHF,TGTGCCAGCAGACCCGCACACGTCAGACAGGGCGCTAGCAATCAGCCCCAGCATTTT
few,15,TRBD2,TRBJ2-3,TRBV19,CASSSRLAGADTQYF,TGTGCCAGTAGTTCTCGACTAGCGGGGGCAGATACGCAGTATTTT
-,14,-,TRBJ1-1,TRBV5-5,CASSLAPGSAGAFF,TGTGCCAGCAGCTTGGCCCCCGGTTCCGCGGGGGCTTTCTTT
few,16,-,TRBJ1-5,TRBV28,CASSSDSPYSNQPQHF,TGTGCCAGCAGTTCCGATTCCCCTTATAGCAATCAGCCCCAGCATTTT
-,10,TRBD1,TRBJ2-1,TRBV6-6,CASLGQAQFF,TGTGCCAGCCTTGGACAGGCGCAGTTCTTC
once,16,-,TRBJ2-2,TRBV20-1,CSAQGISPTNTGELFF,TGCAGTGCCCAGGGCATTAGTCCTACCAACACCGGGGAGCTGTTTTTT
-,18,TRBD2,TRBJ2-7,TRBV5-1,CASSRTGTSGFFSYEQYF,TGCGCCAGCAGCCGCACCGGGACTAGCGGTTTCTTCTCCTACGAGCAGTACTTC
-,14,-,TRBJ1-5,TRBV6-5,CASSYGQSGQPQHF,TGTGCCAGCAGTTATGGTCAGAGCGGACAGCCCCAGCATTTT
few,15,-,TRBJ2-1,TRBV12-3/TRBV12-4,CASSLNRALGHEQFF,TGTGCCAGCAGTTTAAATAGGGCCTTAGGCCATGAGCAGTTCTTC
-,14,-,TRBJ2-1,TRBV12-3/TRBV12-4,CASSEDRRNNEQFF,TGTGCCAGCAGTGAGGACAGAAGAAACAATGAGCAGTTCTTC
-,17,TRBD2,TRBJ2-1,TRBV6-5,CASSRLAGGRTYNEQFF,TGTGCCAGCAGTCGACTAGCGGGAGGTAGGACCTACAATGAGCAGTTCTTC
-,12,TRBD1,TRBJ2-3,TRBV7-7,CASSLGTGLLYF,TGTGCTAGCAGCTTAGGGACAGGCCTTCTGTATTTT
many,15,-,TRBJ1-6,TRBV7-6,CASSLDQEGNSPLHF,TGTGCCAGCAGCTTAGATCAGGAGGGTAATTCACCCCTCCACTTT
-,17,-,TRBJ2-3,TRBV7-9,CASSLVRPRLETDTQYF,TGTGCCAGCAGCTTAGTTCGCCCTCGGTTAGAAACAGATACGCAGTATTTT
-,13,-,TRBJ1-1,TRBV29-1,CSAPGPLNTEAFF,TGCAGCGCCCCTGGACCCTTGAACACTGAAGCTTTCTTT
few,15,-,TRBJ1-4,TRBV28,CASSSPEGGNEKLFF,TGTGCCAGCAGTTCCCCTGAGGGGGGAAATGAAAAACTGTTTTTT
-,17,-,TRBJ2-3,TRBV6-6,CASSYLGTRSSTDTQYF,TGTGCCAGCAGTTACCTTGGGACTCGCTCTAGCACAGATACGCAGTATTTT